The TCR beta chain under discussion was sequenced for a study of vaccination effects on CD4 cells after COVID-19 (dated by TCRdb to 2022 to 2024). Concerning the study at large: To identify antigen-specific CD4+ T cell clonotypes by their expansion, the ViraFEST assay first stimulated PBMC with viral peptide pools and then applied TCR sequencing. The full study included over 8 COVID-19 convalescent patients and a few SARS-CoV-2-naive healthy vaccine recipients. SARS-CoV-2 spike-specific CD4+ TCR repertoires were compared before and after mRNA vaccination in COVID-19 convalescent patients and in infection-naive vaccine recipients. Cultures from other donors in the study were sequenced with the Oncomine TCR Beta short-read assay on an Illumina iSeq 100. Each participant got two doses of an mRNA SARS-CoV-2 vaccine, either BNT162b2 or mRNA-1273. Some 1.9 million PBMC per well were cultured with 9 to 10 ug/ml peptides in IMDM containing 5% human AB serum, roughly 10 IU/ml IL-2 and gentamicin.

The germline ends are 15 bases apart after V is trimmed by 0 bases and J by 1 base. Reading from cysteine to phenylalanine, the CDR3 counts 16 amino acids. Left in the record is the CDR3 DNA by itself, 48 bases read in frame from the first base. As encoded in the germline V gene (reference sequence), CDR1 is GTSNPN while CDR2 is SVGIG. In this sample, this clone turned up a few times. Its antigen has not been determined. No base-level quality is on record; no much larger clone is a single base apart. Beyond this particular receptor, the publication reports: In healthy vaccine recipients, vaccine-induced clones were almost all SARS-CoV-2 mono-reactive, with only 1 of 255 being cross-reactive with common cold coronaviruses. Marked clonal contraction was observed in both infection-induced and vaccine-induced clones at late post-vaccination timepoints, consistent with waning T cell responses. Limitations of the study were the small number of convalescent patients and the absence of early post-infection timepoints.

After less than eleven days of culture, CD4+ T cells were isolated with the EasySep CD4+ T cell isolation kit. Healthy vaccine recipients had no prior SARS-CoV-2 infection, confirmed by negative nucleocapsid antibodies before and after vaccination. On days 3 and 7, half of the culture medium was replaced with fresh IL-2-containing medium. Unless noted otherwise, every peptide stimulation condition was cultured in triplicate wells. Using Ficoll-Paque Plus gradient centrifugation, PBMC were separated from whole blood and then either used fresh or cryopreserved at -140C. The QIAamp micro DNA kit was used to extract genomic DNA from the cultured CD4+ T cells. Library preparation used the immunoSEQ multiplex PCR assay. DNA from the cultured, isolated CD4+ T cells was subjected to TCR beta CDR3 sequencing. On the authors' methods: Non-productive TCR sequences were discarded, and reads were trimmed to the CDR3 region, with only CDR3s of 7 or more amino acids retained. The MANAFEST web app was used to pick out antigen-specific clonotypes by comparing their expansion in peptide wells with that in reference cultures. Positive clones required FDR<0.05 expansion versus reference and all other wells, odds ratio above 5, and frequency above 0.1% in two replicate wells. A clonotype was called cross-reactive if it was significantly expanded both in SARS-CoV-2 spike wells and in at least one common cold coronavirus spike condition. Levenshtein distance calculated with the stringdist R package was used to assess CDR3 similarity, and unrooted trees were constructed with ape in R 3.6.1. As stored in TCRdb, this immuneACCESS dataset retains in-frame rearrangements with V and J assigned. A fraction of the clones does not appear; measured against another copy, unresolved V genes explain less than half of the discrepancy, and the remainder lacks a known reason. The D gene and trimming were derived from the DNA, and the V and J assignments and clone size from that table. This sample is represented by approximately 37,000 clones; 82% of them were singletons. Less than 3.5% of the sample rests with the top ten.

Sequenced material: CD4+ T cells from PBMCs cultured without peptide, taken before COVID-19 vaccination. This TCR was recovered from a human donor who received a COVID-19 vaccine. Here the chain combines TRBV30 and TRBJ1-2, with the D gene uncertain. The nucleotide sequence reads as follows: TGTGCCTGGAGTGTAAGCTACCAGCTATTTAACTATGGCTACACCTTC. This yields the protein CAWSVSYQLFNYGYTF.